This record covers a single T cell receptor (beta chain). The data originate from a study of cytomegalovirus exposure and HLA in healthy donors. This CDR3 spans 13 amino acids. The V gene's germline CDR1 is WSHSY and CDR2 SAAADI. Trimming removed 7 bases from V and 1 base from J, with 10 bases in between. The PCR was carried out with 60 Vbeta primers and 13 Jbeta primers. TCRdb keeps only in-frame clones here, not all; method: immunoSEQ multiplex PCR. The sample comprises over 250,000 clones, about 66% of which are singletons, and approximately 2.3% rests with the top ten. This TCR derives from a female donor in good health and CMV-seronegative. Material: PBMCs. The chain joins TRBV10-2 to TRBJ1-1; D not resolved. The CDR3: CASNTGRNTEAFF. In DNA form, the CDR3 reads TGCGCCAGCAATACGGGGAGGAACACTGAAGCTTTCTTT.